The TCR beta chain described here comes from a study of early stage breast cancer tumors. Study at large: ER+/PR+/HER2- status applied to about 70% of the 16 invasive breast tumors. The study, taken as a whole, reports: Enriched TCRB sequences shared across patients were mostly commonly generated sequences. Compared with adjacent normal breast tissue, tumors showed 2 to 3-fold greater T cell density and higher clonality. Tumor and normal breast were distinguished via blood comparison in about 90% of the 16 patients.

For this clone: Its antigen is not identified. Other DNA sequences of this sample code for an identical CDR3.

Assay used: immunoSEQ multiplex PCR; TCRdb lists only in-frame clones, some missing. The top ten clones hold around 4.7% of a sample with about 69,000 clones, 80% of them seen once. With 2 bases removed from V and 0 bases from J, the gap between germline ends came to 2 bases. CDR1 is KGHSH, CDR2 LQKENI, per germline. This CDR3 is 14 amino acids long. This sequence originates from a person aged 35-50 years with breast cancer. The chain employs TRBV18 and TRBJ2-6; D gene uncertain. The sample consisted of blood. CDR3 region: CASSPGSGANVLTF. Here the CDR3 DNA reads TGTGCCAGCTCACCAGGCTCTGGGGCCAACGTCCTGACTTTC.